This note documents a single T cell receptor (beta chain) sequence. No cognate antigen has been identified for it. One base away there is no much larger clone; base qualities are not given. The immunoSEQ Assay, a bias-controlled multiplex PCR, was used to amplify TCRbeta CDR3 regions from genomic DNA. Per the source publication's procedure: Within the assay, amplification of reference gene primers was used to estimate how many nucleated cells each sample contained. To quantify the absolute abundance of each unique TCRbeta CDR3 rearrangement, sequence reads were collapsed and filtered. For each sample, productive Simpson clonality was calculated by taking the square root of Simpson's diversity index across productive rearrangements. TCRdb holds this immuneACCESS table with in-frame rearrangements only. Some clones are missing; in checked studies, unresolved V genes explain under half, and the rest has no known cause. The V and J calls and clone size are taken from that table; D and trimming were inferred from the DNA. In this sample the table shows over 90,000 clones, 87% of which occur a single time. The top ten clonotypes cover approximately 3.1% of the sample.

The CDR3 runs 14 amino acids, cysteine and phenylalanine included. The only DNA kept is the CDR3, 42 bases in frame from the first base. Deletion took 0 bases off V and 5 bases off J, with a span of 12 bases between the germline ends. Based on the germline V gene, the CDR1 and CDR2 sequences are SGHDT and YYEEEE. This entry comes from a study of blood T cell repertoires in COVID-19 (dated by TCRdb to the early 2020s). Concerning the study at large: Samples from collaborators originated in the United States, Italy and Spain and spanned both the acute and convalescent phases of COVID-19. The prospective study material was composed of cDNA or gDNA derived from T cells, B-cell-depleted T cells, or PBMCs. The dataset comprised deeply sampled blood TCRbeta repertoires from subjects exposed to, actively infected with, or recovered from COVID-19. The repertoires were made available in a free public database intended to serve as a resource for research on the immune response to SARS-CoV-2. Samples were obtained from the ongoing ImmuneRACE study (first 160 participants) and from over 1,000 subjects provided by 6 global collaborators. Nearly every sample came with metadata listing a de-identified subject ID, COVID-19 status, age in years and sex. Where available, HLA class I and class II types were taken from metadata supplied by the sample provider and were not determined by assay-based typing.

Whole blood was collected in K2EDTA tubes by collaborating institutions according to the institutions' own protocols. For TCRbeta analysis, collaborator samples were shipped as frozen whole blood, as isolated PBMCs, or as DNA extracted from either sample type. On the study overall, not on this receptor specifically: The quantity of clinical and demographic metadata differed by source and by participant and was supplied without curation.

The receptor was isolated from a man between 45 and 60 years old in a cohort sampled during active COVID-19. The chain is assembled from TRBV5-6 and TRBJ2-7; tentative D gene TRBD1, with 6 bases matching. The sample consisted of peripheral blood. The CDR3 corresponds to CASSLGGRWDEQYF. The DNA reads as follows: TGTGCCAGCAGCTTGGGGGGGCGCTGGGACGAGCAGTACTTC.